This TCR beta chain is drawn from a study of neurological immune-mediated disorders. The germline V gene has CDR1 MDHEN and CDR2 SYDVKM. Trimming stripped 6 bases from V and 5 bases from J, with 14 bases between. The CDR3 length is 14 residues. TCRdb ran MiXCR on the 5' RACE reads and lists one entry per CDR3 protein. This sample yields 77,000 or so distinct CDR3 sequences, of which around 9.9% are seen a single time; about 1.8% belongs to the top ten. The sequencing sample was made of PBMCs. The J gene is TRBJ2-1, the V gene TRBV28, with a weak D call TRBD2 (6 bases). This receptor was identified in a man aged 45-65 years in good health. The CDR3 loop is CASSSGGSNNEQFF. CDR3 nucleotide sequence: TGTGCCAGCAGCAGCGGAGGGTCGAACAATGAGCAGTTCTTC.